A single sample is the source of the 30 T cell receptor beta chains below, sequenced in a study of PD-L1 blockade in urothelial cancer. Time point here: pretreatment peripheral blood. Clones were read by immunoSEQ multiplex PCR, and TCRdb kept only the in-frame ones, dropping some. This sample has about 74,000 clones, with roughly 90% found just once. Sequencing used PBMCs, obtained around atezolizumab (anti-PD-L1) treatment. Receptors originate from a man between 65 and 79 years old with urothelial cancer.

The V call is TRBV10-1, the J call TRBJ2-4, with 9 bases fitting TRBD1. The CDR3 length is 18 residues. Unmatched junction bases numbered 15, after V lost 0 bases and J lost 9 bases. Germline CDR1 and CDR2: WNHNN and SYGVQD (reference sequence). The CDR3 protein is CASSESPGQGHKGSIQYF. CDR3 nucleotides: TGCGCCAGCAGTGAGTCTCCAGGACAGGGGCACAAAGGGAGCATTCAGTACTTC.

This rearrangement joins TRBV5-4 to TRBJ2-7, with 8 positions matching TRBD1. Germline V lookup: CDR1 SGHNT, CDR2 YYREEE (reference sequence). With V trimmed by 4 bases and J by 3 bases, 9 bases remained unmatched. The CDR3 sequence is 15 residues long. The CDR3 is CASSRGQGRFYEQYF. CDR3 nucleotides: TGTGCCAGCAGCCGTGGACAGGGTAGGTTCTACGAGCAGTACTTC.

The CDR3 DNA reads as TGTGCCTCAGGACAGGGGAGTATGGTGATGGCAGATACGCAGTATTTT. It codes for CASGQGSMVMADTQYF. The chain recombines TRBV30 with TRBJ2-3, with 9 positions matching TRBD1. J lost 4 bases, V lost 7 bases, and 15 bases had no gene match. The CDR3 extends over 16 amino acids. Germline assignment: CDR1 GTSNPN and CDR2 SVGIG (reference sequence).

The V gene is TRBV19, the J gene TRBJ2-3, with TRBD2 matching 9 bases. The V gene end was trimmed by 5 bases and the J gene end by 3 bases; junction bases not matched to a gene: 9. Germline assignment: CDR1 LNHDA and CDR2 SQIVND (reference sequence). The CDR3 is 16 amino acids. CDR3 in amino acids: CASSPKASGKTDTQYF. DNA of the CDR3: TGTGCCAGTAGTCCCAAGGCTAGCGGGAAAACAGATACGCAGTATTTT.

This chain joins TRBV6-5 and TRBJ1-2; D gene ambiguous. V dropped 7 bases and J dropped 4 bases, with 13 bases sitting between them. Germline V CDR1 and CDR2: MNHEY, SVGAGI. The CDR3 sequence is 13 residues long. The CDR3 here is CASTSGGSYGYTF. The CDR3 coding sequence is TGTGCCAGCACCTCGGGTGGATCCTATGGCTACACCTTC.

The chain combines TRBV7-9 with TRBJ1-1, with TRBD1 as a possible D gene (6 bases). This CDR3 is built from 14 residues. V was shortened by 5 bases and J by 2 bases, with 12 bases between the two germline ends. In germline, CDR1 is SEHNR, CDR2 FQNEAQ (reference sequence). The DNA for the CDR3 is TGTGCCAGCAGCCCTGGACAGCTTAACACTGAAGCTTTCTTT. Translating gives CASSPGQLNTEAFF.

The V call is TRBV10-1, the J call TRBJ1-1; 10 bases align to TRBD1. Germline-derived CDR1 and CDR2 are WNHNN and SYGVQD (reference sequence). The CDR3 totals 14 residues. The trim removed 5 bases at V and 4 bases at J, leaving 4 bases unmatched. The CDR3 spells CASSWDRGGTEAFF. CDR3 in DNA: TGCGCCAGCAGTTGGGACAGGGGAGGCACTGAAGCTTTCTTT.

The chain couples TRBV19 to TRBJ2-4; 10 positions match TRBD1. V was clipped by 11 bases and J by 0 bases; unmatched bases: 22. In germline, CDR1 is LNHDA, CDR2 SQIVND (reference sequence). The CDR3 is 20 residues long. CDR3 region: CAEGPGQGTSAMSAKNIQYF. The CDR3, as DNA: TGTGCCGAGGGGCCGGGACAGGGGACTTCTGCAATGTCAGCCAAAAACATTCAGTACTTC.

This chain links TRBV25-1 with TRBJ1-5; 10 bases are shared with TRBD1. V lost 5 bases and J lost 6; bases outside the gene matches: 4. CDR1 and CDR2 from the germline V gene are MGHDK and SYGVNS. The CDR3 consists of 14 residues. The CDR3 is CASSRQGAGQPQHF. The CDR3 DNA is TGTGCCAGCAGTAGACAGGGGGCCGGTCAGCCCCAGCATTTT.

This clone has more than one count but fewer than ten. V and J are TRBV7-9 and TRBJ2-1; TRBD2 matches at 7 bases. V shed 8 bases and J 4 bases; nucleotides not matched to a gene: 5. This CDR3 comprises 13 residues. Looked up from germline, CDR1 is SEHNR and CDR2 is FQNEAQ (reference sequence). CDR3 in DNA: TGTGCCAGCCTAGCGGAGCCTTACAATGAGCAGTTCTTC. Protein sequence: CASLAEPYNEQFF. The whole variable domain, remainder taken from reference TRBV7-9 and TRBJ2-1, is DTGVSQNPRHKITKRGQNVTFRCDPISEHNRLYWYRQTLGQGPEFLTYFQNEAQLEKSRLLSDRFSAERPKGSFSTLEIQRTEQGDSAMYLCASLAEPYNEQFFGPGTRLTVL.

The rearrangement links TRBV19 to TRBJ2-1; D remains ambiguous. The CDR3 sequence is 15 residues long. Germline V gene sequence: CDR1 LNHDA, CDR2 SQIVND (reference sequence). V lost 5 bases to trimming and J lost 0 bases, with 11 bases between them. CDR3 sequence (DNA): TGTGCCAGTAGTCAGGCTCAAAGCTCCTACAATGAGCAGTTCTTC. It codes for CASSQAQSSYNEQFF.

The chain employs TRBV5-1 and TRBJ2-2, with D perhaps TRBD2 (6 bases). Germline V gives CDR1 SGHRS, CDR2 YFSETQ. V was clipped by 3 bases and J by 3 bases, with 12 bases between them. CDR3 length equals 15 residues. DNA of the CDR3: TGCGCCAGCAGCTCTGAGGGACTCTACACCGGGGAGCTGTTTTTT. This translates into CASSSEGLYTGELFF.

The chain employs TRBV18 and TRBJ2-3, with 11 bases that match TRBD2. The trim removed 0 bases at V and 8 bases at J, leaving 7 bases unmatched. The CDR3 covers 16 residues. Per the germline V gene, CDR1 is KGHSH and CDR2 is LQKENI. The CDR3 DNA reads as TGTGCCAGCTCACCACCCGGGACTAGCGGCACGGGTACGCAGTATTTT. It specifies CASSPPGTSGTGTQYF. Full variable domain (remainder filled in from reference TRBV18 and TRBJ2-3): NAGVMQNPRHLVRRRGQEARLRCSPMKGHSHVYWYRQLPEEGLKFMVYLQKENIIDESGMPKERFSAEFPKEGPSILRIQQVVRGDSAAYFCASSPPGTSGTGTQYFGPGTRLTVL.

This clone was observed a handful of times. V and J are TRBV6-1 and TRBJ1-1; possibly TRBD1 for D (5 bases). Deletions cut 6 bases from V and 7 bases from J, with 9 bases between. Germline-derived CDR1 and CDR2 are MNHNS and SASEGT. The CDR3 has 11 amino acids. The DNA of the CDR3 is TGTGCCAGCAGGATTACAGGTGAAGCTTTCTTT. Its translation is CASRITGEAFF.

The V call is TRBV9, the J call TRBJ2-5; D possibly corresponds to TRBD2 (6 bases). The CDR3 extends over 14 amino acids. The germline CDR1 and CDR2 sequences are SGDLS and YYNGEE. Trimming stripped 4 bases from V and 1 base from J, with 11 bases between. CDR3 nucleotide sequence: TGTGCCAGCAGCCCCGCGGGGCCCCAAGAGACCCAGTACTTC. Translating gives CASSPAGPQETQYF.

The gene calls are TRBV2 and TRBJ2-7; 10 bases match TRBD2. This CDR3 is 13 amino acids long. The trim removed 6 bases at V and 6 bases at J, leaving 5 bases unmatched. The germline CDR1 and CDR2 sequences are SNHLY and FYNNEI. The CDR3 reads CASRTSGIGEQYF. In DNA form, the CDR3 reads TGTGCCAGCAGAACTAGCGGGATAGGCGAGCAGTACTTC.

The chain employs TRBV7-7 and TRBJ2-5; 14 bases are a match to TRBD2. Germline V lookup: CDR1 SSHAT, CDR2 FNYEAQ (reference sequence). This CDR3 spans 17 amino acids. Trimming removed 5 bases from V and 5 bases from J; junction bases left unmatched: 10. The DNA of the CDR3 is TGTGCCAGCAGCGCCATCGGGACTAGCGGGAGCAGGGAGACCCAGTACTTC. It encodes CASSAIGTSGSRETQYF.

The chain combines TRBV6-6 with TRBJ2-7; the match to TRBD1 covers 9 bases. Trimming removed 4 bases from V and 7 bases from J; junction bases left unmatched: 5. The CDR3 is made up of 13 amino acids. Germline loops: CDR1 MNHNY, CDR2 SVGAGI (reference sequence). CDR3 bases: TGTGCCAGCAGTTCGGGACAGGGTGGGGAGCAGTACTTC. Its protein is CASSSGQGGEQYF.

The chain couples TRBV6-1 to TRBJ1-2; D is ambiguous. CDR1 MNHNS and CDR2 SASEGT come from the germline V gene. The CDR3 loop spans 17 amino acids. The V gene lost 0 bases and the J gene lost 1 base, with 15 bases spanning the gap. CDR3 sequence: CASSEALMPGSNYGYTF. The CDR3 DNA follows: TGTGCCAGCAGTGAAGCGCTTATGCCTGGGAGTAACTATGGCTACACCTTC.

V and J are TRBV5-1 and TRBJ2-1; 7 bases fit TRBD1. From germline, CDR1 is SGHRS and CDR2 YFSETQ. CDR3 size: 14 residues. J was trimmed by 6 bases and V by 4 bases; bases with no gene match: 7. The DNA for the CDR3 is TGCGCCAGCAGCAGGGTAGGACAGGCCAATGAGCAGTTCTTC. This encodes CASSRVGQANEQFF.

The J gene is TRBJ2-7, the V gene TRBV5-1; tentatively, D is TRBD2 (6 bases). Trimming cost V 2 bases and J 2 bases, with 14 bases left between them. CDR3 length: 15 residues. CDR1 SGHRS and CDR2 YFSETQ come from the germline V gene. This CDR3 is CASSLSGGGAYEQYF. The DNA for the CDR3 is TGCGCCAGCAGCTTATCTGGAGGAGGGGCCTACGAGCAGTACTTC.

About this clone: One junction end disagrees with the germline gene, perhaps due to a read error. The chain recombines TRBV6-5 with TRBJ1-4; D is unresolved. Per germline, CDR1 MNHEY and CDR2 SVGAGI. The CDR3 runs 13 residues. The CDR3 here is CASSYSGGAGSVF. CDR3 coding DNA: TGTGCCAGCAGTTACTCGGGTGGCGCAGGTTCGGTTTTT.

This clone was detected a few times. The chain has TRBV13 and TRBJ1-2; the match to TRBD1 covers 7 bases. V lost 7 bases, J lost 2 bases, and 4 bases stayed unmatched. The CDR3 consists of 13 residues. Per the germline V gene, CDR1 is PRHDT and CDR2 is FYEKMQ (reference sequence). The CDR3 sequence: CASMARGNYGYTF. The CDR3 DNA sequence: TGTGCCAGCATGGCCAGGGGGAACTATGGCTACACCTTC.

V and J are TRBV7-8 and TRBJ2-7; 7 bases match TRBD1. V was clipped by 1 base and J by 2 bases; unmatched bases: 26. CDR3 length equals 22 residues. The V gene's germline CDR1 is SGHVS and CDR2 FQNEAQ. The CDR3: CASSLGSSWTGSISRITYEQYF. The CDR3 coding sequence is TGTGCCAGCAGCTTAGGTTCGTCGTGGACAGGTTCCATCTCCCGCATAACCTACGAGCAGTACTTC.

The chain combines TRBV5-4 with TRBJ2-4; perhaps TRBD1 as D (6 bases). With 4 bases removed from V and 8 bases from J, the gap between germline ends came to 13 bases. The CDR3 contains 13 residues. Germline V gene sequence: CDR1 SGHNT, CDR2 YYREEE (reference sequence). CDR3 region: CASSGNREDIQYF. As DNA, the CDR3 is TGTGCCAGCAGCGGAAACAGGGAAGACATTCAGTACTTC.

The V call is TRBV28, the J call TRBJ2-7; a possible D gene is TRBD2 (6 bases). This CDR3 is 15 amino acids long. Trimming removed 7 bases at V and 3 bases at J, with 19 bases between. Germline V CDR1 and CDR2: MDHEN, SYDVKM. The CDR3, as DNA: TGTGCCAGCAACCCTGTAGCAGGCGGGGACTACGAGCAGTACTTC. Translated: CASNPVAGGDYEQYF.

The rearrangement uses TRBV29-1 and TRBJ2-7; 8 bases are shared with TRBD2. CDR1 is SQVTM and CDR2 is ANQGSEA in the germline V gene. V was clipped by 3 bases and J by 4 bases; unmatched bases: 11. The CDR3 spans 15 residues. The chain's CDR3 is CSVDGGERENYEQYF. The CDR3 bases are TGCAGCGTTGACGGCGGTGAGCGGGAGAATTACGAGCAGTACTTC.

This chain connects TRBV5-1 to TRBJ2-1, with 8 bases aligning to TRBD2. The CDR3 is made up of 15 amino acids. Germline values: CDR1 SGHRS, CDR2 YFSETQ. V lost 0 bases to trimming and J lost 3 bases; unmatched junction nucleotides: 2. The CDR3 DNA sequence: TGCGCCAGCAGCTTGGCCGGGACTAGCTACAATGAGCAGTTCTTC. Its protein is CASSLAGTSYNEQFF.

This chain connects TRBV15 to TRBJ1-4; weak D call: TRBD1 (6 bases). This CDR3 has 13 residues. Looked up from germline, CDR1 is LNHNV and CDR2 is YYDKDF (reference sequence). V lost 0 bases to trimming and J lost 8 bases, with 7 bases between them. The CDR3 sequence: CATSRDRGEKLFF. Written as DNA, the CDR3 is TGTGCCACCAGCAGAGATAGGGGGGAAAAACTGTTTTTT.

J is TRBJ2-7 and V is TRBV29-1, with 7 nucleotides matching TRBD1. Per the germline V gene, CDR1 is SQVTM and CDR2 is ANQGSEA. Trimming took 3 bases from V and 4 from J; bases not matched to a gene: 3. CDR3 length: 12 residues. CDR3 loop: CSVEQGVYEQYF. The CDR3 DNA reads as TGCAGCGTTGAGCAGGGGGTTTACGAGCAGTACTTC.